These 22 T cell receptor beta chains share one sample of origin, sequenced in a study of CD8+ T cells in alopecia areata. The treatment is: oral pan-JAK inhibitor, 5-10 mg twice daily. Extraction and reverse transcription of RNA yielded cDNA as the sequencing template. TCRdb's table, derived via immunoSEQ multiplex PCR, lists solely in-frame clones and lacks some. The sample holds 200,000 to 250,000 clones, over 60% seen once. This specimen was CD4+ T cells sorted from blood, taken around week 46, from a patient treated with tofacitinib. Receptors were obtained from a human donor with alopecia areata.

The V call is TRBV29-1, the J call TRBJ1-5; no firm D call. The CDR3 has 12 amino acids. V gave up 5 bases and J gave up 4 bases, with 9 bases separating them. The germline CDR1 and CDR2 sequences are SQVTM and ANQGSEA. CDR3 nucleotide sequence: TGCAGCGTTTCTTACGGAAATCAGCCCCAGCATTTT. This encodes CSVSYGNQPQHF.

The gene calls are TRBV10-3 and TRBJ2-7, with D maybe TRBD1 (5 bases). The V gene's germline CDR1 is ENHRY and CDR2 SYGVKD. The ends were cut back, 6 bases at V and 2 bases at J, with 17 bases in the middle. The CDR3 contains 15 residues. CDR3 amino acids: CAISQSSGPPYEQYF. In DNA form, the CDR3 reads TGTGCCATCAGCCAATCTTCAGGGCCACCCTACGAGCAGTACTTC.

This clone was seen a few times. The V and J genes are TRBV2 and TRBJ1-1; maybe TRBD1 (6 bases). With 6 bases removed from V and 1 base from J, the gap between germline ends came to 12 bases. This CDR3 region has 14 residues. Germline lookup yields CDR1 SNHLY and CDR2 FYNNEI. The CDR3 region is CASSDLTGNTEAFF. DNA for the CDR3: TGTGCCAGCAGCGACTTGACAGGGAACACTGAAGCTTTCTTT.

The V gene is TRBV6-1, the J gene TRBJ1-5; D gene unclear. From germline, CDR1 is MNHNS and CDR2 SASEGT. This CDR3 region has 13 residues. The germline V and J ends were trimmed by 6 bases and 4 bases, with 10 bases remaining between them. The CDR3: CASRVQPNQPQHF. CDR3 DNA sequence: TGTGCCAGCAGGGTGCAGCCGAATCAGCCCCAGCATTTT.

The V and J genes are TRBV5-1 and TRBJ1-4; the match to TRBD1 covers 9 bases. Germline V gene data show CDR1 as SGHRS and CDR2 as YFSETQ. V was clipped by 4 bases and J by 6 bases; unmatched bases: 10. The CDR3 runs to 16 residues. CDR3 residues: CASSTGQGKGDEKLFF. In DNA form, the CDR3 reads TGCGCCAGCAGCACCGGACAGGGGAAGGGAGATGAAAAACTGTTTTTT.

J is TRBJ2-7 and V is TRBV29-1, with unresolved D. V lost 7 bases to trimming and J lost 6 bases, with 28 bases between them. Germline assignment: CDR1 SQVTM and CDR2 ANQGSEA. The CDR3 loop spans 16 amino acids. This chain's CDR3 is CSAPEEKHPSTVEQYF. The CDR3 DNA is TGCAGCGCCCCCGAGGAGAAACATCCCTCTACGGTCGAGCAGTACTTC.

The V call is TRBV7-2, the J call TRBJ2-7; 9 bases agree with TRBD2. Germline V gene sequence: CDR1 SGHTA, CDR2 FQGNSA. Trimming removed 1 base from V and 3 bases from J; junction bases left unmatched: 1. The CDR3 has 14 residues. CDR3 coding DNA: TGTGCCAGCAGCTTAGGGACTAGCGTCTACGAGCAGTACTTC. Translated: CASSLGTSVYEQYF.

The genes are TRBV10-2 and TRBJ2-7; D assignment may be TRBD1 or TRBD2 (5 bases each). Trimming left V 2 bases short and J 3 bases short, with 11 bases between. Germline V lookup: CDR1 WSHSY, CDR2 SAAADI. The CDR3 runs to 14 residues. Here the CDR3 reads CASSEPGRHYEQYF. DNA of the CDR3: TGCGCCAGCAGTGAGCCGGGACGGCACTACGAGCAGTACTTC.

This clone was observed at least ten times. This chain uses TRBV12-5 with TRBJ1-1; 7 bases match TRBD1. The junction had 9 bases not matched to a gene; V was cut back by 1 base and J by 4 bases. Germline-derived CDR1 and CDR2 are LGHNT and FRNRAP. This CDR3 region has 16 residues. This CDR3 reads CASGLGEGQRGTEAFF. CDR3 nucleotides: TGTGCTAGTGGTTTGGGGGAGGGACAGAGGGGCACTGAAGCTTTCTTT.

This clone was detected a few times. This chain links TRBV29-1 with TRBJ1-1; TRBD1 is a possible D gene (6 bases). Germline V gene lookup returns CDR1 SQVTM and CDR2 ANQGSEA. The V gene lost 6 bases and the J gene lost 2 bases, with 13 bases spanning the gap. This CDR3 is built from 13 residues. CDR3 coding DNA: TGCAGCGTCCGAAGACAGGCTAACACTGAAGCTTTCTTT. As protein: CSVRRQANTEAFF.

The V call is TRBV4-2, the J call TRBJ2-3, with TRBD2 matching over 9 bases. This CDR3 is 15 amino acids long. Germline V gene data show CDR1 as LGHNA and CDR2 as YNFKEQ. Trimming took 3 bases from V and 2 from J; bases not matched to a gene: 3. CDR3 region: CASSQTSGPTDTQYF. The CDR3 DNA is TGTGCCAGCAGCCAGACTAGCGGACCCACAGATACGCAGTATTTT.

The rearrangement joins TRBV29-1 to TRBJ2-7; D might be TRBD2 (6 bases). The CDR3 consists of 13 residues. CDR1 and CDR2 from the germline V gene are SQVTM and ANQGSEA. The V and J ends lost 7 bases and 7 bases respectively, with 20 bases between them. The CDR3, as DNA: TGCAGCGGCGGGGACGGGCTAGGTGAAGAGCAGTACTTC. Translation gives CSGGDGLGEEQYF.

In regard to this clone: Other DNA sequences in this sample translate to the same CDR3. The chain couples TRBV29-1 to TRBJ1-1; weak D call: TRBD1 (6 bases). The CDR3 loop spans 12 amino acids. V lost 6 bases and J lost 0, with 8 bases in between. Germline V CDR1 and CDR2: SQVTM, ANQGSEA. CDR3 in amino acids: CSVGQMNTEAFF. The CDR3 bases are TGCAGCGTCGGACAGATGAACACTGAAGCTTTCTTT.

The chain is built from TRBV5-1 and TRBJ1-6; no definite D call. The CDR3 has 16 residues. CDR1 is SGHRS, CDR2 YFSETQ, per germline. Trimming cost V 0 bases and J 9 bases, with 16 bases left between them. The CDR3 DNA reads as TGCGCCAGCAGCTTGGAGTCGAGACCACGGATTTCACCCCTCCACTTT. Its translation is CASSLESRPRISPLHF.

The chain combines TRBV6-6 with TRBJ2-7; D not resolved. The length of the CDR3 is 12 residues. The V gene lost 2 bases and the J gene lost 7 bases, with 9 bases spanning the gap. Per the germline V gene, CDR1 is MNHNY and CDR2 is SVGAGI (reference sequence). The chain's CDR3 is CASSYASKEQYF. The CDR3 DNA reads TGTGCCAGCAGTTACGCTTCAAAAGAGCAGTACTTC.

The CDR3 loop is CASSQGTGTDTQYF. The CDR3 DNA reads as TGCGCCAGCAGCCAAGGGACAGGCACAGATACGCAGTATTTT. The chain is built from TRBV4-3 and TRBJ2-3; D is possibly TRBD1 (6 bases). The CDR3 extends over 14 amino acids. V gave up 1 base and J gave up 1 base, with 6 bases separating them. CDR1 is LGHNA and CDR2 is YSLEER in the germline V gene.

V and J are TRBV30 and TRBJ2-1; 7 bases line up with TRBD1. Germline V gene data show CDR1 as GTSNPN and CDR2 as SVGIG (reference sequence). The trim removed 7 bases at V and 1 base at J, leaving 4 bases unmatched. The CDR3 has 13 residues. The CDR3 reads CASDRDSYNEQFF. The CDR3 region has the DNA TGTGCCTCAGACAGGGATTCCTACAATGAGCAGTTCTTC. Based on the CDR3 plus reference TRBV30 and TRBJ2-1, the full variable domain is SQTIHQWPATLVQPVGSPLSLECTVEGTSNPNLYWYRQAAGRGLQLLFYSVGIGQISSEVPQNLSASRPQDRQFILSSKKLLLSDSGFYLCASDRDSYNEQFFGPGTRLTVL.

This chain links TRBV2 with TRBJ2-7, with 10 bases that match TRBD1. The trim removed 7 bases at V and 1 base at J, leaving 4 bases unmatched. CDR1 and CDR2 from the germline V gene are SNHLY and FYNNEI. The CDR3 contains 14 residues. Here the CDR3 DNA reads TGTGCCAGCAACCGGGACAGGGGTTCCTACGAGCAGTACTTC. Its protein product is CASNRDRGSYEQYF.

The V gene is TRBV6-5, the J gene TRBJ1-2; D gene uncertain. Trimming pared 2 bases from V and 2 bases from J, leaving 6 bases between. The V gene's germline CDR1 is MNHEY and CDR2 SVGAGI. The length of the CDR3 is 13 residues. The CDR3 region is CASSYGENYGYTF. CDR3 sequence (DNA): TGTGCCAGCAGTTACGGGGAGAACTATGGCTACACCTTC.

This rearrangement joins TRBV7-2 to TRBJ1-4, with D tentatively TRBD1 (5 bases). V lost 4 bases to trimming and J lost 0 bases, with 9 bases between them. This CDR3 is built from 15 residues. The V gene's germline CDR1 is SGHTA and CDR2 FQGNSA. The CDR3 sequence is CASSSQGSTNEKLFF. CDR3 in DNA: TGTGCCAGCAGCTCGCAGGGTTCAACTAATGAAAAACTGTTTTTT.

The rearrangement links TRBV6-5 to TRBJ2-7; D not resolved. V lost 6 bases, J lost 4 bases, and 13 bases lay in between. Germline CDR1 and CDR2: MNHEY and SVGAGI. This CDR3 spans 13 amino acids. The CDR3 reads CASRKPPAYEQYF. The CDR3 bases are TGTGCCAGCAGAAAACCGCCAGCGTACGAGCAGTACTTC.

This clone has just a few counts. The chain has TRBV29-1 and TRBJ1-6; a possible D gene is TRBD1 (5 bases). From germline, CDR1 is SQVTM and CDR2 ANQGSEA. This CDR3 is built from 13 residues. The V and J ends lost 6 bases and 8 bases respectively, with 14 bases between them. The CDR3 DNA follows: TGCAGCGTCCGTCAGGGTATGGATTCACCCCTCCACTTT. Residues: CSVRQGMDSPLHF. Full variable domain (rest looked up from reference TRBV29-1 and TRBJ1-6): SAVISQKPSRDICQRGTSLTIQCQVDSQVTMMFWYRQQPGQSLTLIATANQGSEATYESGFVIDKFPISRPNLTFSTLTVSNMSPEDSSIYLCSVRQGMDSPLHFGNGTRLTVT.